The clone carrying this T cell receptor beta chain was picked up a small number of times. Its specificity is not known. Losses at the gene ends were 3 bases for V and 6 bases for J; bases not matched to a gene: 3. This CDR3 comprises 14 residues. The V gene's germline CDR1 is SQVTM and CDR2 ANQGSEA. TCRdb re-derived calls from the RT-PCR reads in MiXCR, one entry per CDR3 protein. The sample lists 650,000 to 800,000 distinct CDR3 sequences, about 15% seen once, with approximately 6.5% in the top ten. This specimen comes from a study of response to subunit inactivated influenza vaccine. Whole-study results and caveats: Authors suggested each seasonal influenza vaccination recruits few new T cells.

The chain combines TRBV29-1 with TRBJ2-1, with TRBD2 identical over 12 bases. The material sequenced was PBMCs from blood, taken about 14 days before vaccination. This receptor was obtained from a middle-aged man who received an inactivated influenza vaccine. In DNA, the CDR3 is TGCAGCGTTGAGACTAGCGGGGGCTTCAATGAGCAGTTCTTC. It encodes CSVETSGGFNEQFF.